The sequence of this TCR beta chain was determined in a study of neurological immune-mediated disorders. This clonotype was found many times. Antigen unknown. Trimming stripped 3 bases from V and 13 bases from J, with 16 bases between. Germline V gives CDR1 KGHSH, CDR2 LQKENI. The CDR3 has 13 residues. Via MiXCR, TCRdb re-called the 5' RACE reads, giving one row per CDR3 protein. The sample records roughly 44,000 distinct CDR3 sequences, just under 6.5% being singletons. Study-level findings and limits: Expansion of TCR clones was greatest in HTLV-1-associated myelopathy and smallest in multiple sclerosis, where it fell below that of healthy controls.

The V and J genes are TRBV18 and TRBJ1-5; tentatively, D is TRBD1 (5 bases). This clonotype was obtained from a woman aged 40 to 50 in good health. The sample comprised CD4+ T cells from blood. The CDR3 DNA follows: TGTGCCAGCTCACCGGGGGATCGACACCCACAGCATTTT. It codes for CASSPGDRHPQHF.